This TCR beta chain is from a study of blood T cell repertoires in COVID-19. Study details: The cDNA or gDNA used as material had been derived from T cells, B-cell-depleted T cells, or PBMCs.

Data came from immunoSEQ multiplex PCR; TCRdb stores just in-frame clones and leaves some out. In the table there are about 370,000 clones, about 90% of which are singletons. Germline CDR1 reads SGHVS; CDR2 reads FNYEAQ. CDR3 size: 15 residues. The V segment lost 5 bases and the J segment 7 bases; nucleotides outside the gene matches: 9. This rearrangement joins TRBV7-6 to TRBJ2-3; 10 bases fit TRBD1. What was sequenced was PBMCs or T cells enriched from blood (not recorded which). The clonotype was recovered from a woman aged 25 to 39 who had recovered from COVID-19. Written as DNA, the CDR3 is TGTGCCAGCAGCAAGGGACAGGGGTTATTAAATACGCAGTATTTT. The encoded protein is CASSKGQGLLNTQYF.